The clone carrying this T cell receptor (beta chain) has only a few counts. The target antigen is unknown. V lost 4 bases and J lost 4; bases outside the gene matches: 12. The V gene's germline CDR1 is SEHNR and CDR2 FQNEAQ (reference sequence). This CDR3 region has 16 residues. This specimen comes from a study of CD8+ T cells in alopecia areata. The study, taken as a whole, reports: The link between baseline CD8+ expansion and response remains uncertain with one nonresponder.

RNA extraction and reverse transcription yielded cDNA as sequencing template. The table came from immunoSEQ multiplex PCR; TCRdb's copy has only in-frame clones and leaves some out. The table shows 100,000 or so clones, with 50% to 60% occurring only once. This sample's treatment: oral pan-JAK inhibitor, 5-10 mg twice daily. PBMCs served as the source from which CD4+ and CD8+ T cells were sorted. The J gene is TRBJ2-7, the V gene TRBV7-9, with 8 bases identical to TRBD2. Material: CD8+ T cells sorted from blood, obtained at approximately week 60, from a patient treated with tofacitinib. This receptor was identified in a human donor with alopecia areata. The CDR3 region is CASSSRGGRAFYEQYF. The DNA of the CDR3 is TGTGCCAGCAGCTCCCGCGGGGGGCGAGCCTTTTACGAGCAGTACTTC. Looking up the rest from reference TRBV7-9 and TRBJ2-7 gives the full variable domain: DTGVSQNPRHKITKRGQNVTFRCDPISEHNRLYWYRQTLGQGPEFLTYFQNEAQLEKSRLLSDRFSAERPKGSFSTLEIQRTEQGDSAMYLCASSSRGGRAFYEQYFGPGTRLTVT.